This T cell receptor beta chain is from a study of blood T cells in healthy people across ages. Broader study findings: TCR beta diversity, measured per million T cells, fell in a roughly linear way with age.

A minimum of 5.5 micrograms of total RNA was extracted per sample. The CDR3 is 14 residues long. Germline-derived CDR1 and CDR2 are SGDLS and YYNGEE. J gave up 8 bases and V 5 bases, and 7 bases lay outside the gene matches. Next came a second PCR, run for about 6 to 11 cycles, which used a sample-barcoded 5' primer along with a J-beta primer mix. Every single cDNA molecule received a tag from a template-switch adaptor with 12 random nucleotides. A single record per CDR3 protein comes from TCRdb applying MiXCR to the 5' RACE reads. The sample carries under 2 million distinct CDR3 sequences, around 35% recorded once. Worth noting for this clonotype: What it binds is not known.

The source is a woman aged 30 to 39 in good health. The specimen sequenced was blood. J is TRBJ2-1 and V is TRBV9, with 10 bases that match TRBD1. The CDR3 bases are TGTGCCAGCAGAAAGGGGACAGGGGACGATGAGCAGTTCTTC. Protein sequence: CASRKGTGDDEQFF.